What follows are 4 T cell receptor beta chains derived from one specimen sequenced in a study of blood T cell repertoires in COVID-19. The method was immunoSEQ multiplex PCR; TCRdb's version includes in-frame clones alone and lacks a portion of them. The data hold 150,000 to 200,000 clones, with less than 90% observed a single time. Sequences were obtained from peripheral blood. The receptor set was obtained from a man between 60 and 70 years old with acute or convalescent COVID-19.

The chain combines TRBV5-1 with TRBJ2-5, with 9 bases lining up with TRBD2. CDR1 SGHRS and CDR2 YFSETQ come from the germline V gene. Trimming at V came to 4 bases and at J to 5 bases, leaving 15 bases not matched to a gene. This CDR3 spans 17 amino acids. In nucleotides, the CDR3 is TGCGCCAGCAGCAGATTACGAGGGGCGGGAGGGGAGGAGACCCAGTACTTC. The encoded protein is CASSRLRGAGGEETQYF.

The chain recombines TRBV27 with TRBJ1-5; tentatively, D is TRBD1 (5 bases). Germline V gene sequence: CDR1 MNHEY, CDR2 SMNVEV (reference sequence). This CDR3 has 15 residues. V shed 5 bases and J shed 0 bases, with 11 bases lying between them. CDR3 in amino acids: CASSIDSLSNQPQHF. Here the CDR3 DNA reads TGTGCCAGCAGTATCGACAGCCTTAGCAATCAGCCCCAGCATTTT.

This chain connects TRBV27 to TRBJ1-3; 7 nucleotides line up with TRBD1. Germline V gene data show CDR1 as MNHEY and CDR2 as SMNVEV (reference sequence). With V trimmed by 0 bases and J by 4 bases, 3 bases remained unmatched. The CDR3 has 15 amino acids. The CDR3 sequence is CASSLSGQRGNTIYF. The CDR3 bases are TGTGCCAGCAGTTTATCGGGACAGAGGGGAAACACCATATATTTT.

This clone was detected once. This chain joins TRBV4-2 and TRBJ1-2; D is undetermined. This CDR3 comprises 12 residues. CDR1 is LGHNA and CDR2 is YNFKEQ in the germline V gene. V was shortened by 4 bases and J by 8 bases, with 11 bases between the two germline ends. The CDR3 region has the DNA TGTGCCAGCAGCCGTGGCCTCTTGGGCTACACCTTC. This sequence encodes CASSRGLLGYTF.